These 20 T cell receptor beta chains were all obtained from the same sample, sequenced in a study of blood T cell repertoires in COVID-19. Profiled with immunoSEQ multiplex PCR; TCRdb holds only in-frame clones, not every one. The data contain approximately 71,000 clones, more than 75% of them singletons. The sample comprised peripheral blood. The source is a woman aged 80 or over with acute or convalescent COVID-19.

The chain employs TRBV5-1 and TRBJ2-7, with D perhaps matching TRBD2 (5 bases). Germline V gene data show CDR1 as SGHRS and CDR2 as YFSETQ. The V gene lost 3 bases and the J gene lost 3 bases, with 10 bases spanning the gap. This CDR3 contains 13 residues. The CDR3 sequence is CASSSREDYEQYF. The CDR3, as DNA: TGCGCCAGCAGCTCCCGGGAAGACTACGAGCAGTACTTC.

CDR3 region: CSARADSEAFF. The CDR3 DNA sequence: TGCAGTGCTAGAGCCGACTCTGAAGCTTTCTTT. The gene calls are TRBV20-1 and TRBJ1-1; D remains ambiguous. Germline V gives CDR1 DFQATT, CDR2 SNEGSKA (reference sequence). The V end lost 1 base, the J end lost 6 bases, and 6 bases lay between the germline ends. The CDR3 has 11 residues.

The chain employs TRBV6-2 or TRBV6-3 and TRBJ2-7, with D maybe TRBD2 (5 bases). Germline V gene lookup returns CDR1 MNHEY and CDR2 SVGEGT. V was trimmed by 2 bases and J by 0 bases, leaving 8 bases between them. The CDR3 is made up of 14 amino acids. The CDR3 region has the DNA TGTGCCAGCAGTTACAGGCTAGCCTCCTACGAGCAGTACTTC. Amino acid sequence: CASSYRLASYEQYF.

The CDR3 sequence: CAWGRAFF. The CDR3 DNA reads TGTGCCTGGGGGAGAGCTTTCTTT. V is TRBV30 and J is TRBJ1-1; D unclear. Germline V gene lookup returns CDR1 GTSNPN and CDR2 SVGIG (reference sequence). The CDR3 has 8 residues. Trimming removed 5 bases at V and 10 bases at J, with 5 bases between.

The chain carries TRBV6-5 and TRBJ1-2; D is perhaps TRBD1 (5 bases). Trimming pared 7 bases from V and 8 bases from J, leaving 20 bases between. The CDR3 runs to 14 residues. Germline values: CDR1 MNHEY, CDR2 SVGAGI. The DNA for the CDR3 is TGTGCCAGCAAAACCGGGACTCAAAGCCGGGGCTACACCTTC. It is translated as CASKTGTQSRGYTF.

This chain connects TRBV18 to TRBJ2-1, with 7 positions matching TRBD2. From germline, CDR1 is KGHSH and CDR2 LQKENI. The CDR3 runs to 15 residues. V was clipped by 3 bases and J by 5 bases; unmatched bases: 7. CDR3 DNA sequence: TGTGCCAGCTCACCGGGAGGGAGCTTCAACAATGAGCAGTTCTTC. Its translation: CASSPGGSFNNEQFF.

V gene TRBV27 combines with J gene TRBJ1-2, with 9 bases that match TRBD1. This CDR3 comprises 15 residues. The germline V gene encodes CDR1 MNHEY and CDR2 SMNVEV (reference sequence). V shed 6 bases and J 6 bases; nucleotides not matched to a gene: 11. CDR3 bases: TGTGCCAGCAGGAAGACAGGGGGAGGTAGTAATGGCTACACCTTC. This sequence encodes CASRKTGGGSNGYTF.

The chain carries TRBV29-1 and TRBJ2-7; D is perhaps TRBD2 (6 bases). Germline V gives CDR1 SQVTM, CDR2 ANQGSEA. V was clipped by 2 bases and J by 2 bases, with 13 bases between them. CDR3 length: 14 residues. The CDR3 reads CSVEYTGSTYEQYF. In DNA form, the CDR3 reads TGCAGCGTTGAATACACCGGGAGCACCTACGAGCAGTACTTC.

J is TRBJ1-3 and V is TRBV28; TRBD1 aligns across 9 bases. The junction had 3 bases not matched to a gene; V was cut back by 6 bases and J by 6 bases. CDR3 length: 13 residues. Per germline, CDR1 MDHEN and CDR2 SYDVKM. Here the CDR3 reads CASRGQGSNTIYF. The CDR3 region has the DNA TGTGCCAGCAGGGGACAGGGTTCAAACACCATATATTTT.

The chain uses TRBV25-1 and TRBJ2-3; 7 positions agree with TRBD1. The CDR3 loop spans 16 amino acids. Germline V gene data show CDR1 as MGHDK and CDR2 as SYGVNS. The trim removed 8 bases at V and 1 base at J, leaving 12 bases unmatched. The CDR3 spells CASGDTRDSRTDTQYF. CDR3 nucleotides: TGTGCCAGCGGGGACACCAGGGACAGTCGCACAGATACGCAGTATTTT.

The J gene is TRBJ1-5, the V gene TRBV5-8, with D uncertain. The length of the CDR3 is 14 residues. V was trimmed by 1 base and J by 5 bases, leaving 10 bases between them. The germline CDR1 and CDR2 sequences are SGHTS and YDEGEE. CDR3 protein: CASSLRRNDQPQHF. The DNA of the CDR3 is TGTGCCAGCAGCTTGAGGAGGAACGATCAGCCCCAGCATTTT.

The chain links TRBV5-1 to TRBJ2-3, with 7 bases that match TRBD2. The trim removed 4 bases at V and 7 bases at J, leaving 12 bases unmatched. The CDR3 covers 15 residues. The germline V gene has CDR1 SGHRS and CDR2 YFSETQ. For the CDR3, the DNA is TGCGCCAGCAGCCCGGGACTACTATTAGAGAATACGCAGTATTTT. Encoded protein: CASSPGLLLENTQYF.

The chain combines TRBV11-3 with TRBJ2-1; possible D gene TRBD2, 7 bases. The CDR3 spans 17 residues. Trimming took 3 bases from V and 2 from J, leaving 17 bases between them. The germline CDR1 and CDR2 sequences are SGHNT and YENEEA. Written as DNA, the CDR3 is TGTGCCAGCAGCTTTGGACAGCCTAGCGGAACCTACAATGAGCAGTTCTTC. Translated, it gives CASSFGQPSGTYNEQFF.

The chain employs TRBV9 and TRBJ2-7; possible D gene TRBD1, 5 bases. CDR1 and CDR2 (germline): SGDLS, YYNGEE. The CDR3 is 18 residues long. V was clipped by 5 bases and J by 2 bases, with 26 bases between them. The CDR3 DNA sequence: TGTGCCAGCAGTTCCGGGCAGGGTTTGATGTCCGGAACCTACGAGCAGTACTTC. Protein: CASSSGQGLMSGTYEQYF.

The V call is TRBV28, the J call TRBJ2-7, with TRBD1 identical over 7 bases. Germline CDR1 MDHEN, CDR2 SYDVKM. There are 13 residues in the CDR3. V shed 3 bases, J shed 6 bases, and the junction held 5 bases outside the gene matches. Here the CDR3 reads CASSFRQGGEQYF. The CDR3 DNA reads TGTGCCAGCAGTTTCCGACAGGGTGGCGAGCAGTACTTC. The complete variable domain, with remaining parts taken from reference TRBV28 and TRBJ2-7, reads DVKVTQSSRYLVKRTGEKVFLECVQDMDHENMFWYRQDPGLGLRLIYFSYDVKMKEKGDIPEGYSVSREKKERFSLILESASTNQTSMYLCASSFRQGGEQYFGPGTRLTVT.

J is TRBJ2-5 and V is TRBV5-1, with 14 bases that match TRBD2. Germline V gives CDR1 SGHRS, CDR2 YFSETQ. The CDR3 length is 15 residues. V was clipped by 4 bases and J by 5 bases; unmatched bases: 4. CDR3 in amino acids: CASSRTSGRTETQYF. For the CDR3, the DNA is TGCGCCAGCAGCCGGACTAGCGGGAGGACCGAGACCCAGTACTTC.

The table lists this clone with a few counts. This sequence joins TRBV2 and TRBJ1-6; 7 bases fit TRBD1. Germline CDR1 and CDR2: SNHLY and FYNNEI. CDR3 size: 12 residues. With V trimmed by 7 bases and J by 11 bases, 5 bases remained unmatched. The CDR3: CASTTGRTPLHF. CDR3 sequence (DNA): TGTGCCAGCACGACAGGGAGAACACCCCTCCACTTT.

This clone came up once. The chain employs TRBV4-1 and TRBJ2-7; TRBD2 aligns across 7 bases. Germline CDR1 is MGHRA and CDR2 is YSYEKL. The V and J ends lost 0 bases and 3 bases, in that order; junction bases with no gene match: 11. The CDR3 is made up of 17 amino acids. The CDR3 here is CASSQDYRTQRDYEQYF. CDR3 in DNA: TGCGCCAGCAGCCAAGACTATCGGACTCAGCGGGACTACGAGCAGTACTTC.

The chain uses TRBV18 and TRBJ2-7, with 11 bases aligning to TRBD1. The CDR3 spans 15 residues. CDR1 is KGHSH, CDR2 LQKENI, per germline. With V trimmed by 3 bases and J by 7 bases, 8 bases remained unmatched. The CDR3: CASSPRTGGFGEQYF. The CDR3, as DNA: TGTGCCAGCTCACCCAGGACAGGGGGCTTCGGGGAGCAGTACTTC. The variable domain in full, completed from reference TRBV18 and TRBJ2-7, reads NAGVMQNPRHLVRRRGQEARLRCSPMKGHSHVYWYRQLPEEGLKFMVYLQKENIIDESGMPKERFSAEFPKEGPSILRIQQVVRGDSAAYFCASSPRTGGFGEQYFGPGTRLTVT.

With regard to this clone: The same CDR3 also results from other DNA sequences found in this sample. This chain joins TRBV24-1 and TRBJ2-3; the match to TRBD2 covers 12 bases. The CDR3 is 16 amino acids. V lost 3 bases, J lost 3 bases, and 3 bases stayed unmatched. Looked up from germline, CDR1 is KGHDR and CDR2 is SFDVKD. The CDR3 DNA is TGTGCCACCAGTGATCCCGGGACTAGCGGGACAGATACGCAGTATTTT. It codes for CATSDPGTSGTDTQYF.